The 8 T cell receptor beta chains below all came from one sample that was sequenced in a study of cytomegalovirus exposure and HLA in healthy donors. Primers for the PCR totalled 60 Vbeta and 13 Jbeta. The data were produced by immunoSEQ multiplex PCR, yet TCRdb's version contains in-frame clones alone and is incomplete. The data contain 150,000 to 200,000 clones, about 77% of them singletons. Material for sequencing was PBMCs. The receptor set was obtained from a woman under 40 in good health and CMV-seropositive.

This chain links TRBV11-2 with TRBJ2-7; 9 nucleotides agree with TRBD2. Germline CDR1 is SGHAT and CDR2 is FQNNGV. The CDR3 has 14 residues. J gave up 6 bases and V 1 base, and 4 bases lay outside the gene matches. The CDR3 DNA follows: TGTGCCAGCAGCTTAGGCGGCGGGAGGGGCGAGCAGTACTTC. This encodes CASSLGGGRGEQYF.

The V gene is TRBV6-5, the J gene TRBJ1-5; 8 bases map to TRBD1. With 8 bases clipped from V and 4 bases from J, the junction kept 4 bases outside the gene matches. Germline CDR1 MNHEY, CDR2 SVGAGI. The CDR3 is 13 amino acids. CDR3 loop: CASGRQGNQPQHF. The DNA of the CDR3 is TGTGCCAGCGGCCGACAGGGGAATCAGCCCCAGCATTTT.

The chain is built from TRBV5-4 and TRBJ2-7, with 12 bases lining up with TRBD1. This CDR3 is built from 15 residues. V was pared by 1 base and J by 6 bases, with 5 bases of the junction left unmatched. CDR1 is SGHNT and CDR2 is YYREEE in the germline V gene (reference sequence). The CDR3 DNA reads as TGTGCCAGCAGCTTGAGCCCGGGACAGGGGGCCGAGCAGTACTTC. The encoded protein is CASSLSPGQGAEQYF.

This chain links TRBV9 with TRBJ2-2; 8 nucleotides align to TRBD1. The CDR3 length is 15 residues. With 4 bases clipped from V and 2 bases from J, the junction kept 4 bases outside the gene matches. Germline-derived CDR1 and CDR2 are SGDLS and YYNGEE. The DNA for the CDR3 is TGTGCCAGCAGCTCGGGACAGGCCAACACCGGGGAGCTGTTTTTT. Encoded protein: CASSSGQANTGELFF.

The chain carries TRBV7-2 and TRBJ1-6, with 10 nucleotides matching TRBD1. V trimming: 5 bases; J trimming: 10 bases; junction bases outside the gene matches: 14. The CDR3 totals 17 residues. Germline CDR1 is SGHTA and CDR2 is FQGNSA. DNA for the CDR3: TGTGCCAGCAGCCCATCCGAGTGGGGACAGGGGATCTCACCCCTCCACTTT. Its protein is CASSPSEWGQGISPLHF. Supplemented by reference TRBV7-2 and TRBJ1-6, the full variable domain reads GAGVSQSPSNKVTEKGKDVELRCDPISGHTALYWYRQSLGQGLEFLIYFQGNSAPDKSGLPSDRFSAERTGGSVSTLTIQRTQQEDSAVYLCASSPSEWGQGISPLHFGNGTRLTVT.

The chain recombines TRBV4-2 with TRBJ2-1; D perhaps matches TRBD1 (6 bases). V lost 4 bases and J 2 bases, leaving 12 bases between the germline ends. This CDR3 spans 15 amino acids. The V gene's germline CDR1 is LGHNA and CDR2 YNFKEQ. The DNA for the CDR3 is TGTGCCAGCAGCCTCGAGAGGACAGCCTACAATGAGCAGTTCTTC. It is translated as CASSLERTAYNEQFF.

CDR3 nucleotides: TGTGCCAGCAGCCGTAGACAGGGGATCCCATACGAGCAGTACTTC. Translation: CASSRRQGIPYEQYF. The rearrangement uses TRBV4-2 and TRBJ2-7; TRBD1 agrees at 8 bases. V dropped 4 bases and J dropped 4; count of bases not matched to a gene: 9. The germline V gene encodes CDR1 LGHNA and CDR2 YNFKEQ. The CDR3 runs to 15 residues.

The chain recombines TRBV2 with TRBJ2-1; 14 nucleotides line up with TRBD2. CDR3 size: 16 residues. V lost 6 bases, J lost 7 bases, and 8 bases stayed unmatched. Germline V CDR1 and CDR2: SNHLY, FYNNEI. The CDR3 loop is CASSYRGTSGSNEQFF. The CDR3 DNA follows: TGTGCCAGCAGCTACCGAGGGACTAGCGGGAGTAATGAGCAGTTCTTC.